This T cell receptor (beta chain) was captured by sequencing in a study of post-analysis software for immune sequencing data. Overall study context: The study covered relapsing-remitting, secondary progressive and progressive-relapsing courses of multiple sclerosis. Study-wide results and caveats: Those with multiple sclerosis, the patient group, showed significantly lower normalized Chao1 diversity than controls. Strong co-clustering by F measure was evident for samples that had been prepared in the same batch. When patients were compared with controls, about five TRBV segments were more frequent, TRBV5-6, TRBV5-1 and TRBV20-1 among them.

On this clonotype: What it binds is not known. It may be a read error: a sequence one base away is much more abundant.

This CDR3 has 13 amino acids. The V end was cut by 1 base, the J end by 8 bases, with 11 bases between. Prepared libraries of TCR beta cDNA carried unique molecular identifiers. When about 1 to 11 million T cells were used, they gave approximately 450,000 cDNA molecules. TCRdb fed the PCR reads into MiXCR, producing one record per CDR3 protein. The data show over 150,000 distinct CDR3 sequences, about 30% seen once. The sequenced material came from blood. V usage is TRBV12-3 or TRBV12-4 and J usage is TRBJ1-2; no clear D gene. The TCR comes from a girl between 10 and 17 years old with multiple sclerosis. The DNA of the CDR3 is TGTGCCAGCAGTTTAGGGAAGAGCGGAGGCTACACCTTC. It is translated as CASSLGKSGGYTF.